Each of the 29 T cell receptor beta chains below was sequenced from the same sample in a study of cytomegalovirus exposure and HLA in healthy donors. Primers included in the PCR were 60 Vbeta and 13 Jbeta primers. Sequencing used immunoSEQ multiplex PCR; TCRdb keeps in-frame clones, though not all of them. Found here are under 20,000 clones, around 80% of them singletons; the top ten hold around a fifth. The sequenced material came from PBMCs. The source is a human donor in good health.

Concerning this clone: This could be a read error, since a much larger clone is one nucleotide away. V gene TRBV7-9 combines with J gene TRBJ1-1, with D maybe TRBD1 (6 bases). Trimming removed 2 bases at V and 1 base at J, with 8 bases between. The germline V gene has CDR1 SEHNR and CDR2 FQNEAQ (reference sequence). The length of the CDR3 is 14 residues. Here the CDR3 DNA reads TGTGCCAGCAGCTTAATACAGGGGAACACTGAAGCTTTCTTT. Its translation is CASSLIQGNTEAFF.

CDR3 in amino acids: CASSESIPATGGYGYTF. As DNA, the CDR3 is TGTGCCAGCAGTGAAAGCATACCGGCTACAGGGGGCTATGGCTACACCTTC. This chain uses TRBV6-1 with TRBJ1-2; the match to TRBD1 covers 8 bases. V shed 2 bases, J shed 4 bases, and the junction held 12 bases outside the gene matches. This CDR3 is built from 17 residues. The germline V gene encodes CDR1 MNHNS and CDR2 SASEGT.

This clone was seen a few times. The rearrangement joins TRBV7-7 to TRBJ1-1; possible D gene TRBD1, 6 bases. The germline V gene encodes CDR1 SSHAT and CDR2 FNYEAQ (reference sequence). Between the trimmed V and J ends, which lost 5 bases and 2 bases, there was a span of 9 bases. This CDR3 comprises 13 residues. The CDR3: CASSQDRNTEAFF. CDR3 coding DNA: TGTGCCAGCAGCCAGGACAGAAACACTGAAGCTTTCTTT.

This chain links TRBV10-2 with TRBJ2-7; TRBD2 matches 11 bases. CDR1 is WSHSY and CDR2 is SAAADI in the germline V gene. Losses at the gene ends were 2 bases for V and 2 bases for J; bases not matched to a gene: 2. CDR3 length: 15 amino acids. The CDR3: CASSEASGRTYEQYF. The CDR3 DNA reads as TGCGCCAGCAGTGAGGCTAGCGGGAGGACCTACGAGCAGTACTTC.

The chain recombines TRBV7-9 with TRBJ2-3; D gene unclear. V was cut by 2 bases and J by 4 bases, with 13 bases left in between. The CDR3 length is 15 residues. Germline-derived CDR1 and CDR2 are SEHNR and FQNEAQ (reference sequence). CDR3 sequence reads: CASSLFSTAADTQYF. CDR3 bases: TGTGCCAGCAGCTTATTTAGTACGGCGGCAGATACGCAGTATTTT. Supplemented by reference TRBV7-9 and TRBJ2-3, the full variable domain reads DTGVSQNPRHKITKRGQNVTFRCDPISEHNRLYWYRQTLGQGPEFLTYFQNEAQLEKSRLLSDRFSAERPKGSFSTLEIQRTEQGDSAMYLCASSLFSTAADTQYFGPGTRLTVL.

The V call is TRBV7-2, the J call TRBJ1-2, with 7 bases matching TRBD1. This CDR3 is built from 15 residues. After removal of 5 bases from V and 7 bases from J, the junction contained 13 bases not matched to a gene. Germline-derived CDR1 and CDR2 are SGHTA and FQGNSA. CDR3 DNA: TGTGCCAGCAGCCCTTCAGGGGGAACCCGTGTTGGCTACACCTTC. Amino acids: CASSPSGGTRVGYTF. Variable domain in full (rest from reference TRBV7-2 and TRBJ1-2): GAGVSQSPSNKVTEKGKDVELRCDPISGHTALYWYRQSLGQGLEFLIYFQGNSAPDKSGLPSDRFSAERTGGSVSTLTIQRTQQEDSAVYLCASSPSGGTRVGYTFGSGTRLTVV.

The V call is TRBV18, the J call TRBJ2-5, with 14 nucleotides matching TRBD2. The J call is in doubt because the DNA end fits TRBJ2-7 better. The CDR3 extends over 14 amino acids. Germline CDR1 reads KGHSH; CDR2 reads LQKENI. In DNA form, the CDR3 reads TGTGCCAGCGCGACTAGCGGGAGGGTCCACGAGCAGTACTTC. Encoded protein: CASATSGRVHEQYF.

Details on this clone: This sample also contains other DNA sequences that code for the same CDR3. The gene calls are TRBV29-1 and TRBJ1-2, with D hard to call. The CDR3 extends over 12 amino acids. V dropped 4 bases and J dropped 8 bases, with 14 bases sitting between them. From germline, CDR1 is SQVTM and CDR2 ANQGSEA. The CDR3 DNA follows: TGCAGCGTTGTAGCTGGAATCTACGGCTACACCTTC. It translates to CSVVAGIYGYTF.

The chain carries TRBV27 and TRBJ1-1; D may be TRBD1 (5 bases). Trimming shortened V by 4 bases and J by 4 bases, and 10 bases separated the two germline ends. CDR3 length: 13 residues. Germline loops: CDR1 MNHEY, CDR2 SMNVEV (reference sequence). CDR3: CASSSTVFTEAFF. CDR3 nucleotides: TGTGCCAGCAGTTCGACAGTTTTCACTGAAGCTTTCTTT.

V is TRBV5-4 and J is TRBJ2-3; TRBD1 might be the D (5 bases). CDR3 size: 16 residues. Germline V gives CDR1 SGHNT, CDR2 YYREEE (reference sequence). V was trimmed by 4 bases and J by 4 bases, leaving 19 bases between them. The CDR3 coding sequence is TGTGCCAGCAGCGCAGGGCGGCCCGTGGGCGCAGATACGCAGTATTTT. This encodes CASSAGRPVGADTQYF.

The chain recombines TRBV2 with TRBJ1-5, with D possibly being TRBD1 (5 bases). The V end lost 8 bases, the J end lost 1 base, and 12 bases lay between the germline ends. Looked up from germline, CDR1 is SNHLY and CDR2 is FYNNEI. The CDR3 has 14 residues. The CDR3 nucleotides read TGTGCCAGCGCTCGGGGGGGAAGCAATCAGCCCCAGCATTTT. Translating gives CASARGGSNQPQHF.

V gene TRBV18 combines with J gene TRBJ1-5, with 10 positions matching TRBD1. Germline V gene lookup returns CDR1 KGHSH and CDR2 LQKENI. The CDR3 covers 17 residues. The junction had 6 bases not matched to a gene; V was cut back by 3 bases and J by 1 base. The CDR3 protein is CASSPGDRGRSNQPQHF. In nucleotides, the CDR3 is TGTGCCAGCTCACCGGGGGACAGGGGAAGGAGCAATCAGCCCCAGCATTTT. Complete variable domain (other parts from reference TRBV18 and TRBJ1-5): NAGVMQNPRHLVRRRGQEARLRCSPMKGHSHVYWYRQLPEEGLKFMVYLQKENIIDESGMPKERFSAEFPKEGPSILRIQQVVRGDSAAYFCASSPGDRGRSNQPQHFGDGTRLSIL.

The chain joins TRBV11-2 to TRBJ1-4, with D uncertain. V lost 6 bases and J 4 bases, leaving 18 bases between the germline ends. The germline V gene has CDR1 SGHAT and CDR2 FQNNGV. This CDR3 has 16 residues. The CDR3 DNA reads TGTGCCAGCAGTTCTCCTACAGCGGGCAATAATGAAAAACTGTTTTTT. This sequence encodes CASSSPTAGNNEKLFF.

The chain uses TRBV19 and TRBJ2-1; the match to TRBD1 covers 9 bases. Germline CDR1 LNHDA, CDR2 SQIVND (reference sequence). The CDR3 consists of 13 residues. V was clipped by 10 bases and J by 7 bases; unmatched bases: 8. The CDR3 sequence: CAIRDREGNEQFF. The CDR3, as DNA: TGTGCCATCCGGGACAGGGAAGGAAATGAGCAGTTCTTC.

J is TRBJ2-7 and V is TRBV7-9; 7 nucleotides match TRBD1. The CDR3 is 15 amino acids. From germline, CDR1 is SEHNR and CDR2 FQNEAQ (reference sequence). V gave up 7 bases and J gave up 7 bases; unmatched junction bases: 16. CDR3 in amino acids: CASNRPDRPHGEQYF. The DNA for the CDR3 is TGTGCCAGCAATCGACCGGACAGGCCCCACGGGGAGCAGTACTTC.

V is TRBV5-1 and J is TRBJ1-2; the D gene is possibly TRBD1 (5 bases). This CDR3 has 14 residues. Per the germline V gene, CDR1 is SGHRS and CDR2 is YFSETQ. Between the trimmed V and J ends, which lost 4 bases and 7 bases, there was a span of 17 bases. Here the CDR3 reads CASSPLTGDGGYTF. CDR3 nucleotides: TGCGCCAGCAGCCCGCTGACGGGGGATGGTGGCTACACCTTC. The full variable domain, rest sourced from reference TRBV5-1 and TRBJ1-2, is KAGVTQTPRYLIKTRGQQVTLSCSPISGHRSVSWYQQTPGQGLQFLFEYFSETQRNKGNFPGRFSGRQFSNSRSEMNVSTLELGDSALYLCASSPLTGDGGYTFGSGTRLTVV.

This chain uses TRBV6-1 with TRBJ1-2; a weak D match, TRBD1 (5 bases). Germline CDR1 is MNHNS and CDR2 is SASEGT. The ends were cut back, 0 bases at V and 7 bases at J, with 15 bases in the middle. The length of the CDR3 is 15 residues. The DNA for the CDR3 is TGTGCCAGCAGTGAAGCGCTGGGGGGATTGGGTGGCTACACCTTC. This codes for CASSEALGGLGGYTF.

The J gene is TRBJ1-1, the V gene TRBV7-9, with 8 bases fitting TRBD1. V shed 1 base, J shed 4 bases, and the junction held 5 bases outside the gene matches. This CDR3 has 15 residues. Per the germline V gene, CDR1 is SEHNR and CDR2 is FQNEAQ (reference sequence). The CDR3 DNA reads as TGTGCCAGCAGCTTAGGAAGACAGGGGACCACTGAAGCTTTCTTT. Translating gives CASSLGRQGTTEAFF.

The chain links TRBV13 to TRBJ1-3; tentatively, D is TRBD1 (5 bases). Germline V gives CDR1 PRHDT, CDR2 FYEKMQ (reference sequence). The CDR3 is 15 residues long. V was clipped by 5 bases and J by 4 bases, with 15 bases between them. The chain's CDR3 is CASSQGRGVGNTIYF. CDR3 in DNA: TGTGCCAGCAGCCAGGGAAGGGGTGTCGGAAACACCATATATTTT.

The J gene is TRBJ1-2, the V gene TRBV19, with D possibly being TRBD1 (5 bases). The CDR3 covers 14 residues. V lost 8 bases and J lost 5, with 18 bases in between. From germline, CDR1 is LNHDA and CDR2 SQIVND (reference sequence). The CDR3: CASGPPPQGYGYTF. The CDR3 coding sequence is TGTGCCAGTGGACCTCCACCTCAGGGTTATGGCTACACCTTC. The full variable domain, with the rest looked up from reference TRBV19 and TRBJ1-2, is DGGITQSPKYLFRKEGQNVTLSCEQNLNHDAMYWYRQDPGQGLRLIYYSQIVNDFQKGDIAEGYSVSREKKESFPLTVTSAQKNPTAFYLCASGPPPQGYGYTFGSGTRLTVV.

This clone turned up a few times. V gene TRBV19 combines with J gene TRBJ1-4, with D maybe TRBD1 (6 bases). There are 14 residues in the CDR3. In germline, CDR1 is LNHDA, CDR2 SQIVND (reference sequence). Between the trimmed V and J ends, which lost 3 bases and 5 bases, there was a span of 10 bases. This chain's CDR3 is CASSIAGVNEKLFF. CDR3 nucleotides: TGTGCCAGTAGTATTGCAGGGGTAAATGAAAAACTGTTTTTT.

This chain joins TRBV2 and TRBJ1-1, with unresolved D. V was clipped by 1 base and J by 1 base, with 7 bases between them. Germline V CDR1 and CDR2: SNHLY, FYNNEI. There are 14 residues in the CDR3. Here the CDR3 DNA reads TGTGCCAGCAGTGAAGTACGGAGGAACACTGAAGCTTTCTTT. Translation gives CASSEVRRNTEAFF.

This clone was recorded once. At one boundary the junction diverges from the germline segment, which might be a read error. The CDR3 region has the DNA TGCGCCAGCAGCCGGGGGGTAGCGGGGACCCTTGGCATGATCTTC. Amino acid sequence: CASSRGVAGTLGMIF. The chain joins TRBV5-1 to TRBJ2-1; 8 bases line up with TRBD2. From germline, CDR1 is SGHRS and CDR2 YFSETQ. CDR3 length equals 15 residues.

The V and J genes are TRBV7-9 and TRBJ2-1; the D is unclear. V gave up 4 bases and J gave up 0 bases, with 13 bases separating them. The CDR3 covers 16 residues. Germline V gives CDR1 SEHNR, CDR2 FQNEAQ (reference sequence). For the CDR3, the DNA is TGTGCCAGCAGCTCACCGGCGTGGAGCTCCTACAATGAGCAGTTCTTC. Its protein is CASSSPAWSSYNEQFF.

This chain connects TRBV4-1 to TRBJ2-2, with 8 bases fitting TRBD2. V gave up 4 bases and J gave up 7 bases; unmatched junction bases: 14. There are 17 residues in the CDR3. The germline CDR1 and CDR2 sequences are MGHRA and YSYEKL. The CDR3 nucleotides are TGCGCCAGCAGCCTAAGGGTCGAGCGGGAGTGGGGCGGGGAGCTGTTTTTT. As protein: CASSLRVEREWGGELFF.

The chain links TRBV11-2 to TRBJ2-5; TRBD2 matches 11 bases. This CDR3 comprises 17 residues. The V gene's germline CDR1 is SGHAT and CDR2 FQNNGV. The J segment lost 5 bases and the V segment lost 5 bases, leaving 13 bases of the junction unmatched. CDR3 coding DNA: TGTGCCAGCAGCGCCCTAGGCCTAGCGGGGGGCGGGGAGACCCAGTACTTC. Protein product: CASSALGLAGGGETQYF.

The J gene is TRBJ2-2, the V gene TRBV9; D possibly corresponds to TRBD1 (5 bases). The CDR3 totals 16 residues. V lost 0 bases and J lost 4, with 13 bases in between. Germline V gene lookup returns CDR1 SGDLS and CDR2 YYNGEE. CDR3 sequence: CASSVGGVRGTGELFF. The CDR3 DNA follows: TGTGCCAGCAGCGTAGGAGGCGTAAGGGGCACCGGGGAGCTGTTTTTT.

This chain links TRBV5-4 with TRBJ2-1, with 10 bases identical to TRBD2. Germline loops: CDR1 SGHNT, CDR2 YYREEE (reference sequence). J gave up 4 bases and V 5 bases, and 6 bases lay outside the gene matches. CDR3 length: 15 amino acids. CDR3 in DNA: TGTGCCAGCAGTCCAACTAGCGGGGATTACAATGAGCAGTTCTTC. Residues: CASSPTSGDYNEQFF.

The CDR3 loop is CASGPQGEISEKLFF. The CDR3 DNA reads TGTGCCAGTGGACCACAGGGGGAGATAAGTGAAAAACTGTTTTTT. The genes are TRBV19 and TRBJ1-4; TRBD1 aligns across 8 bases. CDR1 LNHDA and CDR2 SQIVND come from the germline V gene (reference sequence). V trimming: 8 bases; J trimming: 7 bases; junction bases outside the gene matches: 12. This CDR3 contains 15 residues. Drawing the rest from reference TRBV19 and TRBJ1-4, the complete variable domain is DGGITQSPKYLFRKEGQNVTLSCEQNLNHDAMYWYRQDPGQGLRLIYYSQIVNDFQKGDIAEGYSVSREKKESFPLTVTSAQKNPTAFYLCASGPQGEISEKLFFGSGTQLSVL.